Below are 8 T cell receptor beta chains sequenced from a single sample in a study of early T cells in non-severe SARS-CoV-2 infection. TCRdb called the 5' RACE reads again in MiXCR, with one record for every CDR3 protein. The sample records 60,000 to 70,000 distinct CDR3 sequences, around 6.5% being singletons. Sequenced here: whole blood, sampled at baseline. The receptor source for this set is an adult who was a healthcare worker with PCR-confirmed SARS-CoV-2 infection or an uninfected control (not recorded which).

This clonotype occurred many times. V usage is TRBV20-1 and J usage is TRBJ1-1; D call uncertain. Germline CDR1 reads DFQATT; CDR2 reads SNEGSKA (reference sequence). The ends were cut back, 3 bases at V and 0 bases at J, with 8 bases in the middle. This CDR3 region has 13 residues. CDR3 nucleotide sequence: TGCAGTGCTAGTCCGAACTTGAACACTGAAGCTTTCTTT. Amino acids: CSASPNLNTEAFF.

J is TRBJ2-7 and V is TRBV25-1, with 10 bases lining up with TRBD1. CDR3 length equals 16 residues. Germline lookup yields CDR1 MGHDK and CDR2 SYGVNS. V lost 1 base, J lost 7 bases, and 10 bases stayed unmatched. The CDR3 sequence: CASSEFGTGVTGEQYF. In DNA, the CDR3 is TGTGCCAGCAGTGAATTCGGGACAGGGGTCACGGGTGAGCAGTACTTC.

The chain has TRBV20-1 and TRBJ2-1, with D perhaps being TRBD1 or TRBD2 (5 bases each). CDR1 and CDR2 from the germline V gene are DFQATT and SNEGSKA (reference sequence). The CDR3 spans 16 residues. V dropped 0 bases and J dropped 1 base, with 13 bases sitting between them. CDR3 nucleotides: TGCAGTGCTAGAGAAGGGTGGGGGTTATCCTACAATGAGCAGTTCTTC. As protein: CSAREGWGLSYNEQFF.

This clonotype was seen ten or more times. The V call is TRBV29-1, the J call TRBJ2-4; D perhaps matches TRBD2 (6 bases). V was shortened by 5 bases and J by 1 base, with 12 bases between the two germline ends. CDR1 is SQVTM and CDR2 is ANQGSEA in the germline V gene. The CDR3 covers 14 residues. CDR3 loop: CSVKGEEAKNIQYF. Here the CDR3 DNA reads TGCAGCGTTAAAGGGGAGGAGGCCAAAAACATTCAGTACTTC.

Judged by abundance, this clonotype is medium-sized. V is TRBV20-1 and J is TRBJ1-5; D unresolved. The CDR3 has 15 amino acids. Germline values: CDR1 DFQATT, CDR2 SNEGSKA (reference sequence). The V end lost 3 bases, the J end lost 0 bases, and 12 bases lay between the germline ends. CDR3 bases: TGCAGTGCTAGTGGTCAGGAGTATAGCAATCAGCCCCAGCATTTT. Translated, it gives CSASGQEYSNQPQHF.

This clonotype was observed at least ten times. The gene calls are TRBV7-2 and TRBJ2-7; 7 bases are shared with TRBD1. The ends lost 5 bases at V and 2 bases at J; junction bases unmatched: 12. The CDR3 loop spans 16 amino acids. The V gene's germline CDR1 is SGHTA and CDR2 FQGNSA. Here the CDR3 reads CASSPPLRTGPYEQYF. As DNA, the CDR3 is TGTGCCAGCAGCCCACCGCTACGGACAGGACCCTACGAGCAGTACTTC. The variable domain in full, completed from reference TRBV7-2 and TRBJ2-7, reads GAGVSQSPSNKVTEKGKDVELRCDPISGHTALYWYRQSLGQGLEFLIYFQGNSAPDKSGLPSDRFSAERTGGSVSTLTIQRTQQEDSAVYLCASSPPLRTGPYEQYFGPGTRLTVT.

This clonotype was observed at least ten times. V is TRBV9 and J is TRBJ1-2; TRBD1 agrees at 12 bases. The trim removed 4 bases at V and 2 bases at J, leaving 6 bases unmatched. The V gene's germline CDR1 is SGDLS and CDR2 YYNGEE. This CDR3 has 16 amino acids. The chain's CDR3 is CASSLGQGASNYGYTF. The CDR3 nucleotides read TGTGCCAGCAGCTTGGGACAGGGGGCTTCCAACTATGGCTACACCTTC.

This clonotype was observed many times. The chain recombines TRBV4-1 with TRBJ2-7; weak D call: TRBD2 (6 bases). This CDR3 comprises 17 residues. Per germline, CDR1 MGHRA and CDR2 YSYEKL. V lost 4 bases and J 2 bases, leaving 21 bases between the germline ends. CDR3 nucleotide sequence: TGCGCCAGCAGCCCTTCAGCAGCGGGTGGCACGCCCTACGAGCAGTACTTC. It translates to CASSPSAAGGTPYEQYF.